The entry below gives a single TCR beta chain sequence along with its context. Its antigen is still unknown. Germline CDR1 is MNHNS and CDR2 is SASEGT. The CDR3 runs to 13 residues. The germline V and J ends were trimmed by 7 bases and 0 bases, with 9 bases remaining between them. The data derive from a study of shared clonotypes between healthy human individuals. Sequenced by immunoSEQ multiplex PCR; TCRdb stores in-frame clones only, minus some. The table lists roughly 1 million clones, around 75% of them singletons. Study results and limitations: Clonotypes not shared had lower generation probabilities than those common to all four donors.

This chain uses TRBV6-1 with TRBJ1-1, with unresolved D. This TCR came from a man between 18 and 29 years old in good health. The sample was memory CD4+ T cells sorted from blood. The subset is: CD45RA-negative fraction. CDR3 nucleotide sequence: TGTGCCAGCAAAGACGGCATGAACACTGAAGCTTTCTTT. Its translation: CASKDGMNTEAFF.